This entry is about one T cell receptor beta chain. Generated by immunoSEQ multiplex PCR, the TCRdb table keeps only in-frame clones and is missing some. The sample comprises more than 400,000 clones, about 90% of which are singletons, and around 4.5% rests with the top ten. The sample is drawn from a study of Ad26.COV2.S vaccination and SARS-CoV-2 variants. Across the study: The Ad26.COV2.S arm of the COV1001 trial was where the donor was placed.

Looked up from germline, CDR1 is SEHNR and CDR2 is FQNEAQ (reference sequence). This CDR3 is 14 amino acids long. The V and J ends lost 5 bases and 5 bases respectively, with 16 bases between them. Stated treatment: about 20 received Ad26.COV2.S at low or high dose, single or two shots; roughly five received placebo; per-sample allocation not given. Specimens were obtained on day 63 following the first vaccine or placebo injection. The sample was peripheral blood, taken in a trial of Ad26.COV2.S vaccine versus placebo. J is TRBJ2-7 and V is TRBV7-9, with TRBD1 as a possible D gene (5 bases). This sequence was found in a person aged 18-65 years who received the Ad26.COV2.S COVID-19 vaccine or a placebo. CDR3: CASSPIQGRDEQYF. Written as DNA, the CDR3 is TGTGCCAGCAGCCCCATCCAGGGCAGAGACGAGCAGTACTTC. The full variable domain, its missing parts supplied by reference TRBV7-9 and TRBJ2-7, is DTGVSQNPRHKITKRGQNVTFRCDPISEHNRLYWYRQTLGQGPEFLTYFQNEAQLEKSRLLSDRFSAERPKGSFSTLEIQRTEQGDSAMYLCASSPIQGRDEQYFGPGTRLTVT.